This T cell receptor beta chain was profiled in a study of blood T cell repertoires in COVID-19. Study-level information: COVID-19 samples, acute and convalescent, were from the United States, Italy and Spain. Nucleic acid was either cDNA or gDNA, and it came from T cells, B-cell-depleted T cells, or PBMCs.

The CDR3 totals 16 residues. Germline values: CDR1 MGHRA, CDR2 YSYEKL. The trim removed 5 bases at V and 2 bases at J, leaving 9 bases unmatched. Per the original methods: Estimation of nucleated cell counts relied on the amplification of reference gene primers. Profiled with immunoSEQ multiplex PCR; TCRdb holds only in-frame clones, not every one. V and J calls and clone size are given by that table; D and trimming were obtained from the DNA. The sample records about 300,000 clones, about 83% being singletons. The chain combines TRBV4-1 with TRBJ2-3; 8 bases fit TRBD1. The sequence derives from a woman aged 45-60 years with acute or convalescent COVID-19. The specimen was peripheral blood. CDR3 sequence: CASSSRGTGDTDTQYF. DNA for the CDR3: TGCGCCAGCAGCTCGCGCGGGACAGGAGACACAGATACGCAGTATTTT.